One and the same sample provided the 16 T cell receptor beta chains below, sequenced in a study of CD8 T cells in Susac syndrome. A quantity of about 0.5 to 1 ug RNA underwent reverse transcription using random hexamers. MiXCR, applied by TCRdb to the immunoSEQ multiplex PCR reads, yields one record per CDR3 protein. The profile shows 100,000 to 150,000 distinct CDR3 sequences, about 93% of them singletons. The specimen was CD4+ T cells from PBMCs. The source is a human donor in good health.

This clonotype was counted a single time. The rearrangement uses TRBV7-9 and TRBJ1-1; weak D call: TRBD1 (5 bases). Trimming took 4 bases from V and 5 from J, leaving 14 bases between them. This CDR3 is 14 amino acids long. The germline V gene has CDR1 SEHNR and CDR2 FQNEAQ (reference sequence). The CDR3 spells CASSSRGMGTEAFF. The CDR3 nucleotides read TGTGCCAGCAGCTCACGGGGGATGGGGACTGAAGCTTTCTTT.

The chain is built from TRBV12-3 or TRBV12-4 and TRBJ2-7; D remains ambiguous. The CDR3 spans 15 residues. Trimming pared 5 bases from V and 3 bases from J, leaving 17 bases between. CDR3 coding DNA: TGTGCCAGCAGTCCCCGACAAAGAGGCTACTACGAGCAGTACTTC. Residues: CASSPRQRGYYEQYF.

The chain links TRBV4-3 to TRBJ1-6; 8 bases match TRBD1. V lost 0 bases, J lost 6 bases, and 4 bases stayed unmatched. This CDR3 contains 16 residues. Germline V lookup: CDR1 LGHNA, CDR2 YSLEER. CDR3 residues: CASSQDAQGANSPLHF. DNA for the CDR3: TGCGCCAGCAGCCAAGATGCCCAGGGGGCTAATTCACCCCTCCACTTT.

V and J are TRBV29-1 and TRBJ2-7; 7 nucleotides line up with TRBD1. The length of the CDR3 is 13 residues. In germline, CDR1 is SQVTM, CDR2 ANQGSEA. V lost 6 bases to trimming and J lost 3 bases; unmatched junction nucleotides: 8. The CDR3 region is CSVASNRGYEQYF. The CDR3 DNA sequence: TGCAGCGTCGCTTCTAACAGGGGCTACGAGCAGTACTTC.

This rearrangement joins TRBV19 to TRBJ1-4; 8 nucleotides agree with TRBD1. This CDR3 region has 14 residues. J gave up 8 bases and V 5 bases, and 7 bases lay outside the gene matches. Germline V gives CDR1 LNHDA, CDR2 SQIVND (reference sequence). CDR3 protein: CASSFDRGGEKLFF. CDR3 coding DNA: TGTGCCAGTAGTTTCGACAGGGGAGGAGAAAAACTGTTTTTT.

The chain joins TRBV20-1 to TRBJ2-1; 9 nucleotides match TRBD2. CDR1 and CDR2 from the germline V gene are DFQATT and SNEGSKA (reference sequence). The CDR3 has 15 amino acids. V dropped 3 bases and J dropped 7; count of bases not matched to a gene: 10. The CDR3 reads CSASLGGRAFNEQFF. The CDR3 region has the DNA TGCAGTGCTAGCTTAGGCGGGAGGGCCTTTAATGAGCAGTTCTTC.

In its sample, this clonotype was seen once. In DNA, the CDR3 is TGTGCCAGCAGTTCGGACGGGACCTACGAGCAGTACTTC. It is translated as CASSSDGTYEQYF. This rearrangement joins TRBV6-5 to TRBJ2-7; TRBD2 might be the D (5 bases). Germline V lookup: CDR1 MNHEY, CDR2 SVGAGI. Trimming shortened V by 4 bases and J by 2 bases, and 9 bases separated the two germline ends. The CDR3 spans 13 residues.

This chain joins TRBV7-9 and TRBJ2-5, with TRBD2 as a possible D gene (5 bases). This CDR3 spans 13 amino acids. Trimming cost V 0 bases and J 4 bases, with 6 bases left between them. Germline CDR1 reads SEHNR; CDR2 reads FQNEAQ (reference sequence). Here the CDR3 DNA reads TGTGCCAGCAGCTTAGCGCGGGTAGAGACCCAGTACTTC. Its protein product is CASSLARVETQYF.

V is TRBV7-2 and J is TRBJ2-7, with a possible D match to TRBD1 (5 bases). V was shortened by 5 bases and J by 3 bases, with 11 bases between the two germline ends. Germline loops: CDR1 SGHTA, CDR2 FQGNSA. There are 13 residues in the CDR3. The CDR3: CASSPGPNYEQYF. DNA for the CDR3: TGTGCCAGCAGCCCAGGGCCCAACTACGAGCAGTACTTC.

The chain has TRBV12-3 or TRBV12-4 and TRBJ2-7; 7 bases match TRBD1. CDR3 size: 14 residues. Germline trimming cut 7 bases from V and 3 bases from J; bases unmatched to any gene: 9. For the CDR3, the DNA is TGTGCCAGCACCCCTAGAGGGGGCAGCTACGAGCAGTACTTC. It is translated as CASTPRGGSYEQYF.

This chain links TRBV7-9 with TRBJ2-7; 7 bases line up with TRBD1. Germline CDR1 SEHNR, CDR2 FQNEAQ (reference sequence). CDR3 length equals 14 residues. J gave up 0 bases and V 3 bases, and 2 bases lay outside the gene matches. The CDR3 nucleotides are TGTGCCAGCAGCTTGGGACAGCTCTCCTACGAGCAGTACTTC. Amino acids: CASSLGQLSYEQYF.

This clonotype was seen more than once but under ten times. The chain couples TRBV30 to TRBJ1-5; TRBD1 matches 7 bases. The CDR3 runs 13 residues. The trim removed 4 bases at V and 4 bases at J, leaving 4 bases unmatched. Germline CDR1 and CDR2: GTSNPN and SVGIG (reference sequence). The CDR3 loop is CAWKGQTNQPQHF. CDR3 sequence (DNA): TGTGCCTGGAAGGGACAGACAAATCAGCCCCAGCATTTT.

J is TRBJ1-1 and V is TRBV12-3 or TRBV12-4; possible D gene TRBD1, 6 bases. CDR3 length: 15 amino acids. Trimming took 7 bases from V and 1 from J, leaving 16 bases between them. The CDR3 region has the DNA TGTGCCAGCACCCTCGGGGGGCCCGGGAACACTGAAGCTTTCTTT. Encoded protein: CASTLGGPGNTEAFF.

The chain employs TRBV12-3 or TRBV12-4 and TRBJ2-7; D unclear. V lost 0 bases and J lost 7, with 13 bases in between. This CDR3 spans 14 amino acids. The CDR3 spells CASSLATVGGEQYF. Written as DNA, the CDR3 is TGTGCCAGCAGTTTAGCGACCGTAGGTGGGGAGCAGTACTTC.

The V and J genes are TRBV7-9 and TRBJ2-3, with 8 bases identical to TRBD2. Germline-derived CDR1 and CDR2 are SEHNR and FQNEAQ (reference sequence). V was clipped by 5 bases and J by 2 bases; unmatched bases: 9. The CDR3 spans 16 residues. CDR3 sequence reads: CASSPGLAADTDTQYF. CDR3 coding DNA: TGTGCCAGCAGCCCCGGACTAGCAGCAGACACAGATACGCAGTATTTT. Supplemented by reference TRBV7-9 and TRBJ2-3, the full variable domain reads DTGVSQNPRHKITKRGQNVTFRCDPISEHNRLYWYRQTLGQGPEFLTYFQNEAQLEKSRLLSDRFSAERPKGSFSTLEIQRTEQGDSAMYLCASSPGLAADTDTQYFGPGTRLTVL.

DNA of the CDR3: TGTGCCAGCAGCTCGGACACGACTGAAGCTTTCTTT. Amino acids: CASSSDTTEAFF. The V gene is TRBV7-2, the J gene TRBJ1-1, with a possible D match to TRBD1 (5 bases). CDR3 size: 12 residues. Germline loops: CDR1 SGHTA, CDR2 FQGNSA. Trimming removed 4 bases at V and 5 bases at J, with 8 bases between. The complete variable domain, with remaining parts taken from reference TRBV7-2 and TRBJ1-1, reads GAGVSQSPSNKVTEKGKDVELRCDPISGHTALYWYRQSLGQGLEFLIYFQGNSAPDKSGLPSDRFSAERTGGSVSTLTIQRTQQEDSAVYLCASSSDTTEAFFGQGTRLTVV.